In this sample, the clone carrying this T cell receptor (beta chain) turned up once. Its antigen remains unknown. CDR3 length equals 17 residues. Germline CDR1 is SNHLY and CDR2 is FYNNEI. The J segment lost 4 bases and the V segment lost 0 bases, leaving 8 bases of the junction unmatched. The sample originates from a study of long-term antiretroviral therapy in people with HIV. The authors ran the immunoSEQ assay, v3.0, at survey level. Sequencing was performed with immunoSEQ multiplex PCR; in TCRdb, only in-frame clones are kept and a portion is missing. The repertoire holds roughly 40,000 clones, 75% to 90% seen once, with 4.5% to 6% in the top ten. Specimens held about 0.85-11 million cryopreserved PBMC prior to DNA extraction. Study-level findings and limits: Every time point showed a repertoire led by clones expanded before ART. Control repertoires displayed wider CDR3 length ranges than the HIV repertoires.

This clonotype was obtained from a woman aged 45-65 years with HIV. The material was unsorted PBMCs, obtained 3.1 years after starting antiretroviral therapy. The chain couples TRBV2 to TRBJ1-3; 8 bases map to TRBD1. The CDR3 loop is CASSEAFRDRPGNTIYF. In nucleotides, the CDR3 is TGTGCCAGCAGTGAAGCCTTCCGGGACAGGCCGGGAAACACCATATATTTT. The variable domain in full, with the rest retrieved from reference TRBV2 and TRBJ1-3, is EPEVTQTPSHQVTQMGQEVILRCVPISNHLYFYWYRQILGQKVEFLVSFYNNEISEKSEIFDDQFSVERPDGSNFTLKIRSTKLEDSAMYFCASSEAFRDRPGNTIYFGEGSWLTVV.